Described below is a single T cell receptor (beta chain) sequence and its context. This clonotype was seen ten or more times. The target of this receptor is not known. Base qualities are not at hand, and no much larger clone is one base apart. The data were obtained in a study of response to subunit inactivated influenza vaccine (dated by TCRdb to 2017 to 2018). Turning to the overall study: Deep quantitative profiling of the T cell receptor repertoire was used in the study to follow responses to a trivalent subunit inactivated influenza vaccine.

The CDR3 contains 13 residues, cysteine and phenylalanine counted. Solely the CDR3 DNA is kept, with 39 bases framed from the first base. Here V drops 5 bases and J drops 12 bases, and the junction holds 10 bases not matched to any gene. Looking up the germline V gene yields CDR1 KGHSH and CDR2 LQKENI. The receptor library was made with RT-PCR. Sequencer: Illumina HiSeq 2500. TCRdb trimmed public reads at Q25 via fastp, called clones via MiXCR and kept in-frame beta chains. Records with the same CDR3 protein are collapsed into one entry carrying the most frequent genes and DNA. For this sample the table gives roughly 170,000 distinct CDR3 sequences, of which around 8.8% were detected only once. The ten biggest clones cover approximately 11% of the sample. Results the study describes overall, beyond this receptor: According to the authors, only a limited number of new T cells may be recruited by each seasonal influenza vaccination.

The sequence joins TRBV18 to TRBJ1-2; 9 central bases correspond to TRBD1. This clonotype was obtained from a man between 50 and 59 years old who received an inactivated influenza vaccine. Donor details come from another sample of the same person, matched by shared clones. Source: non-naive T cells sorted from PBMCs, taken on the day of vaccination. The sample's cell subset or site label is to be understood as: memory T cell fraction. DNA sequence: TGTGCCAGCTCAACGGACAGGGGTTCAGTTCACACCTTC. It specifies CASSTDRGSVHTF. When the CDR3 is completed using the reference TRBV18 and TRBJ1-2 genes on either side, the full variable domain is NAGVMQNPRHLVRRRGQEARLRCSPMKGHSHVYWYRQLPEEGLKFMVYLQKENIIDESGMPKERFSAEFPKEGPSILRIQQVVRGDSAAYFCASSTDRGSVHTFGSGTRLTVV.